This TCR beta chain was found in a study of shared clonotypes between healthy human individuals. The V gene's germline CDR1 is MGHDK and CDR2 SYGVNS. The CDR3 covers 16 residues. J lost 4 bases, V lost 9 bases, and 14 bases had no gene match. Only Caucasian adults living in Nashville, Tennessee made up the donor group. Concerning this clone itself: What it binds is unknown.

Study findings and constraints: Represented genetic and exposure-history diversity was restricted by having few donors.

Generated by immunoSEQ multiplex PCR, the TCRdb table keeps only in-frame clones and is missing some. The sample contains approximately 2.3 million clones, just over 90% of which appear only once. The receptor was derived from a man aged 18-30 years in good health. Some clones in this sample may be carry-over from other donors' samples. Sequencing input: naive CD4+ T cells from PBMCs. Subset described: CD45RA+ positively selected. The chain is built from TRBV25-1 and TRBJ1-2; 10 bases map to TRBD1. DNA for the CDR3: TGTGCCAGTTGGGGGACAGGGGTGATTTCCCGCTATGGCTACACCTTC. The encoded protein is CASWGTGVISRYGYTF.